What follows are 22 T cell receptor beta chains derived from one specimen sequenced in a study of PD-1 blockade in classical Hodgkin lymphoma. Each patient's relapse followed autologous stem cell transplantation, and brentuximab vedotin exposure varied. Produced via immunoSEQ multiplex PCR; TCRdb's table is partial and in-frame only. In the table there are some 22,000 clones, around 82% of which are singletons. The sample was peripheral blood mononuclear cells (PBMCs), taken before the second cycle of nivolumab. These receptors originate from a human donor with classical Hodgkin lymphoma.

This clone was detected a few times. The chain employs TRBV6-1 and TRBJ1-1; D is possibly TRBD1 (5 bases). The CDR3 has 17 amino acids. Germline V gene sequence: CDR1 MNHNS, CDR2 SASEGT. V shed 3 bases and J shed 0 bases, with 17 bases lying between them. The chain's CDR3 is CASSEPGTIIMNTEAFF. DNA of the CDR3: TGTGCCAGCAGTGAGCCGGGGACCATTATCATGAACACTGAAGCTTTCTTT.

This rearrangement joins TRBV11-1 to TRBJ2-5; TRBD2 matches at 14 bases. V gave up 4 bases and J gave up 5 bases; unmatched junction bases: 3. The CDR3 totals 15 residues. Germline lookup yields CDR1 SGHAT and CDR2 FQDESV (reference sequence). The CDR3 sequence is CASSSTSGRGETQYF. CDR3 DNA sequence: TGTGCCAGCAGCTCGACTAGCGGGAGGGGGGAGACCCAGTACTTC.

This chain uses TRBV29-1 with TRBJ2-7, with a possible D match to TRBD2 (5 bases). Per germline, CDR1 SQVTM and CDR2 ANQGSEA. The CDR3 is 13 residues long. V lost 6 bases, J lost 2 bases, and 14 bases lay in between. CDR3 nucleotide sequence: TGCAGCGTGTGGAATAGCGCGCCCTACGAGCAGTACTTC. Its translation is CSVWNSAPYEQYF.

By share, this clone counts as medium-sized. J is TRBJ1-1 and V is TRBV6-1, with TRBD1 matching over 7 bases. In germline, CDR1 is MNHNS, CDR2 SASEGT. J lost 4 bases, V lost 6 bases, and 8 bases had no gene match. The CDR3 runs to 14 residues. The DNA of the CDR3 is TGTGCCAGCAGGGACCACAGGGGATTCACTGAAGCTTTCTTT. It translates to CASRDHRGFTEAFF.

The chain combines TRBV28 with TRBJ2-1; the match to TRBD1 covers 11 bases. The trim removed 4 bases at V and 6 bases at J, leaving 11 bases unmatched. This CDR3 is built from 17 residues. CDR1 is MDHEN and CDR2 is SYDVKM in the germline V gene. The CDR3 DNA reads TGTGCCAGCAGTTCCCATCTCCGGGACAGGGGGACCAATGAGCAGTTCTTC. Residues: CASSSHLRDRGTNEQFF.

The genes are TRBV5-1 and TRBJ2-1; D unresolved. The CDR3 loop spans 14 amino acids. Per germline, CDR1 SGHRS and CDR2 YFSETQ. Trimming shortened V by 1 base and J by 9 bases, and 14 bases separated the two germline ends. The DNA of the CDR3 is TGCGCCAGCAGCTTGATAGGCCTCGCATTTGAGCAGTTCTTC. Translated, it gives CASSLIGLAFEQFF.

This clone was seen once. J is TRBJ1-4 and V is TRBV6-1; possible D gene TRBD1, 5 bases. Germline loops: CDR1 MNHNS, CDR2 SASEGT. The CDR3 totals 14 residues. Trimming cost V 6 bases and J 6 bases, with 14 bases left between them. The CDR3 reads CASSVGGYDEKLFF. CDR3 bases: TGTGCCAGCAGCGTTGGGGGGTACGATGAAAAACTGTTTTTT.

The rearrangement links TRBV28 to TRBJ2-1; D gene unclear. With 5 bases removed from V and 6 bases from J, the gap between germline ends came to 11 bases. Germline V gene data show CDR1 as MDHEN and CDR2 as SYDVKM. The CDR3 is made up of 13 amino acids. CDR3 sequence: CASSPPPSNEQFF. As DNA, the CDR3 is TGTGCCAGCAGTCCCCCCCCCAGCAATGAGCAGTTCTTC.

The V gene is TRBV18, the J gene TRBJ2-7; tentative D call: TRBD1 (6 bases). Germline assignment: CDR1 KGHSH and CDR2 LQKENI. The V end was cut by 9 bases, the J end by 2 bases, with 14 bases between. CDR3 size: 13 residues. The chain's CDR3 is CASSRGHTYEQYF. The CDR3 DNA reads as TGTGCCAGTTCAAGGGGACACACCTACGAGCAGTACTTC.

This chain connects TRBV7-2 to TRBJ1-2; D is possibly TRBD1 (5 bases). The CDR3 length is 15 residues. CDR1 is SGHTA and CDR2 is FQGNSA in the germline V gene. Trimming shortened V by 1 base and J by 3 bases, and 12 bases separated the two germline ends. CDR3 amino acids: CASSLVDDRYYGYTF. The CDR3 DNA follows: TGTGCCAGCAGCTTAGTGGATGACAGATACTATGGCTACACCTTC.

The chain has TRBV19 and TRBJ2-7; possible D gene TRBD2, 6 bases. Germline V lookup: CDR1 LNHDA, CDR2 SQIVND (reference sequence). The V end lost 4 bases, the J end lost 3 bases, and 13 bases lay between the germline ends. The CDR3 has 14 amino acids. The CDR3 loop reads CASSTGSGYYEQYF. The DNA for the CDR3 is TGTGCCAGTAGTACCGGTAGCGGTTACTACGAGCAGTACTTC.

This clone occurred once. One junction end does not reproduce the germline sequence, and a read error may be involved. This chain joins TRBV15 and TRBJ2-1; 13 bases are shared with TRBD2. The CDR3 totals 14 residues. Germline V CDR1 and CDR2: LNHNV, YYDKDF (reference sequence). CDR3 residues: CATSRSGLAGVRLF. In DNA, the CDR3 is TGTGCCACCAGCCGCTCCGGACTAGCGGGAGTCCGACTCTTC. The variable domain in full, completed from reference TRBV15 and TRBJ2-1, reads DAMVIQNPRYQVTQFGKPVTLSCSQTLNHNVMYWYQQKSSQAPKLLFHYYDKDFNNEADTPDNFQSRRPNTSFCFLDIRSPGLGDTAMYLCATSRSGLAGVRLFGPGTRLTVL.

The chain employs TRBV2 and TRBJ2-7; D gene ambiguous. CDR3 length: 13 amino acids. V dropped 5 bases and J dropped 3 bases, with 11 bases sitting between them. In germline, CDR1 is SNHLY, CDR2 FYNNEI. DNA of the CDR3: TGTGCCAGCAGTCCCCCGGGTAACTACGAGCAGTACTTC. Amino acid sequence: CASSPPGNYEQYF.

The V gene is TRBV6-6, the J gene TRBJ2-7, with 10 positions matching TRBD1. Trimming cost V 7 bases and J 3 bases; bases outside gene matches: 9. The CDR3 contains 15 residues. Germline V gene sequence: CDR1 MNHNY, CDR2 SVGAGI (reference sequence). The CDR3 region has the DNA TGTGCCAGCAACACCGGGACAGGGGCAGTCTACGAGCAGTACTTC. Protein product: CASNTGTGAVYEQYF.

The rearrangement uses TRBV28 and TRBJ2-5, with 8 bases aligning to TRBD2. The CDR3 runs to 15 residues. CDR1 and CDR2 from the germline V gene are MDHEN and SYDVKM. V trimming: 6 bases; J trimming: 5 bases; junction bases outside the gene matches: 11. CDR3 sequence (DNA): TGTGCCAGCAGCGAGCCTAGCGGCGGGGGGGAGACCCAGTACTTC. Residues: CASSEPSGGGETQYF. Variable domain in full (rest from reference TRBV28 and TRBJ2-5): DVKVTQSSRYLVKRTGEKVFLECVQDMDHENMFWYRQDPGLGLRLIYFSYDVKMKEKGDIPEGYSVSREKKERFSLILESASTNQTSMYLCASSEPSGGGETQYFGPGTRLLVL.

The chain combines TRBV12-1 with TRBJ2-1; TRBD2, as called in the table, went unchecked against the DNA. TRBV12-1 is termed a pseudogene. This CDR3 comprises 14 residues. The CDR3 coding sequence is TGTGCCAGCAGCTTCCCAGCGGGCAACAATGAGCAGTTCTTC. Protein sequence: CASSFPAGNNEQFF.

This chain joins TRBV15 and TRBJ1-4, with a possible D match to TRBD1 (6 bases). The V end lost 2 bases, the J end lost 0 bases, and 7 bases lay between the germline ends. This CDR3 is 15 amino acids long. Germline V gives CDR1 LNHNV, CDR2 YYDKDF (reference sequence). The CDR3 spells CATSRHRATNEKLFF. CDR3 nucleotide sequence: TGTGCCACCAGCAGACACAGGGCAACTAATGAAAAACTGTTTTTT.

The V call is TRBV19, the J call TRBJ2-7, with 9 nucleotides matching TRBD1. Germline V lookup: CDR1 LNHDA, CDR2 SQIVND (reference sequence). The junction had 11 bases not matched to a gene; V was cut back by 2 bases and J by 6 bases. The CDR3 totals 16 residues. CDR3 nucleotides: TGTGCCAGTAGTATAAGGTTCGGGACAGGGACCCTCGAGCAGTACTTC. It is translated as CASSIRFGTGTLEQYF.

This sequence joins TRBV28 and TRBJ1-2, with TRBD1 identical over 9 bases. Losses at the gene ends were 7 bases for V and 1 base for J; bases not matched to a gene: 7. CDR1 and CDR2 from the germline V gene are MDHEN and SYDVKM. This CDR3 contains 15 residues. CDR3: CASTLGGQGNYGYTF. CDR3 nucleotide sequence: TGTGCCAGCACCCTAGGGGGACAGGGTAACTATGGCTACACCTTC.

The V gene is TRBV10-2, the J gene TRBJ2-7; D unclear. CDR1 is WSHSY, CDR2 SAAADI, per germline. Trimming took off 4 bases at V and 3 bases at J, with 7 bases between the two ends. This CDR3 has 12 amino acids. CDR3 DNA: TGCGCCAGCAGTGGGGTCGTCTACGAGCAGTACTTC. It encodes CASSGVVYEQYF.

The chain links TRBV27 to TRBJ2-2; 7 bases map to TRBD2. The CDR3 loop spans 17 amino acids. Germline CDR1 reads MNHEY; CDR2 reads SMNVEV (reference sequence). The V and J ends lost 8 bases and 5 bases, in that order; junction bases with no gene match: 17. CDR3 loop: CASRLQRGGINTGELFF. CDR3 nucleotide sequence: TGTGCCAGCCGACTCCAGAGGGGAGGGATTAATACCGGGGAGCTGTTTTTT.

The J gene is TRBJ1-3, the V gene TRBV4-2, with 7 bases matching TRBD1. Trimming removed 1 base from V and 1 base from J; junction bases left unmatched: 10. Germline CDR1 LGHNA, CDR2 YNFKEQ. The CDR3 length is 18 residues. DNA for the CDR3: TGTGCCAGCAGCCAAGCTCTTGCTAGACAGGGATCTGGAAACACCATATATTTT. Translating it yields CASSQALARQGSGNTIYF.